A single sample is the source of the 31 T cell receptor beta chains below, sequenced in a study of blood T cell repertoires in COVID-19. Assay used: immunoSEQ multiplex PCR; TCRdb lists only in-frame clones, some missing. The table has some 72,000 clones, around 86% seen once. Sequencing input: peripheral blood. All receptors derive from a man aged 50 or older with active or convalescent COVID-19.

The rearrangement joins TRBV5-1 to TRBJ2-5; 7 positions agree with TRBD1. This CDR3 region has 15 residues. The germline gives CDR1 SGHRS, CDR2 YFSETQ. The J segment lost 2 bases and the V segment lost 4 bases, leaving 8 bases of the junction unmatched. DNA for the CDR3: TGCGCCAGCAGCGAGAATCCGGGACAGCAAGAGACCCAGTACTTC. Translated, it gives CASSENPGQQETQYF.

The chain couples TRBV29-1 to TRBJ1-2; 8 bases align to TRBD1. CDR3 length equals 14 residues. Germline values: CDR1 SQVTM, CDR2 ANQGSEA. V shed 7 bases and J 6 bases; nucleotides not matched to a gene: 13. The chain's CDR3 is CSALRQGQSHGYTF. Here the CDR3 DNA reads TGCAGCGCCCTTCGACAGGGGCAGTCGCATGGCTACACCTTC.

The chain combines TRBV7-9 with TRBJ2-3; 14 nucleotides line up with TRBD2. V lost 4 bases to trimming and J lost 5 bases; unmatched junction nucleotides: 11. From germline, CDR1 is SEHNR and CDR2 FQNEAQ (reference sequence). The CDR3 extends over 18 amino acids. The CDR3 sequence: CASSYFPGLAGGGDTQYF. For the CDR3, the DNA is TGTGCCAGCAGCTACTTTCCAGGACTAGCGGGGGGTGGAGATACGCAGTATTTT.

The chain has TRBV28 and TRBJ2-2, with 7 bases aligning to TRBD1. This CDR3 has 14 amino acids. Germline values: CDR1 MDHEN, CDR2 SYDVKM. Losses at the gene ends were 6 bases for V and 2 bases for J; bases not matched to a gene: 3. This CDR3 is CASRIGGNTGELFF. DNA of the CDR3: TGTGCCAGCAGGATAGGGGGCAACACCGGGGAGCTGTTTTTT.

This clone was found once. V gene TRBV28 combines with J gene TRBJ2-3; 10 bases line up with TRBD2. V was clipped by 5 bases and J by 6 bases; unmatched bases: 8. The CDR3 loop spans 15 amino acids. Per germline, CDR1 MDHEN and CDR2 SYDVKM. The CDR3 DNA sequence: TGTGCCAGCAGTACCTCTAGCGGGGGTGTGGATACGCAGTATTTT. Its translation is CASSTSSGGVDTQYF.

The gene calls are TRBV7-8 and TRBJ1-1; weak D call: TRBD1 (6 bases). Germline loops: CDR1 SGHVS, CDR2 FQNEAQ. Between the trimmed V and J ends, which lost 7 bases and 6 bases, there was a span of 15 bases. The length of the CDR3 is 13 residues. CDR3 DNA: TGTGCCAGCACTGGACAGCCTGTGGCTGAAGCTTTCTTT. As protein: CASTGQPVAEAFF.

This chain links TRBV6-5 with TRBJ1-1; 7 bases agree with TRBD1. The CDR3 loop spans 15 amino acids. The germline V gene encodes CDR1 MNHEY and CDR2 SVGAGI. The ends lost 0 bases at V and 5 bases at J; junction bases unmatched: 6. The chain's CDR3 is CASSYSGRGRTEAFF. The CDR3, as DNA: TGTGCCAGCAGTTACTCCGGCAGGGGGAGGACTGAAGCTTTCTTT.

The chain has TRBV5-6 and TRBJ2-7; 7 nucleotides line up with TRBD2. The V gene's germline CDR1 is SGHDT and CDR2 YYEEEE. The J segment lost 1 base and the V segment lost 0 bases, leaving 4 bases of the junction unmatched. CDR3 size: 15 residues. The CDR3 spells CASSLGQGGSYEQYV. CDR3 DNA sequence: TGTGCCAGCAGCTTGGGGCAGGGAGGGTCCTACGAGCAGTACGTC.

This clone was counted only a few times. The V call is TRBV19, the J call TRBJ2-1; 8 nucleotides agree with TRBD1. CDR1 and CDR2 from the germline V gene are LNHDA and SQIVND (reference sequence). J was trimmed by 8 bases and V by 6 bases; bases with no gene match: 15. The CDR3 loop spans 16 amino acids. Here the CDR3 DNA reads TGTGCCAGTAGGCCGACCAGGGGGCTGTTTAGCGATGAGCAGTTCTTC. Encoded protein: CASRPTRGLFSDEQFF. Complete variable domain (other parts from reference TRBV19 and TRBJ2-1): DGGITQSPKYLFRKEGQNVTLSCEQNLNHDAMYWYRQDPGQGLRLIYYSQIVNDFQKGDIAEGYSVSREKKESFPLTVTSAQKNPTAFYLCASRPTRGLFSDEQFFGPGTRLTVL.

This clone has a single count. This chain links TRBV7-2 with TRBJ2-3, with 7 positions matching TRBD1. Germline CDR1 SGHTA, CDR2 FQGNSA. The trim removed 2 bases at V and 1 base at J, leaving 3 bases unmatched. The CDR3 has 15 amino acids. CDR3 nucleotides: TGTGCCAGCAGCTTAACCGGACAGGGCACAGATACGCAGTATTTT. As protein: CASSLTGQGTDTQYF.

The V gene is TRBV29-1, the J gene TRBJ1-3; D is unresolved. Per germline, CDR1 SQVTM and CDR2 ANQGSEA. Trimming pared 8 bases from V and 4 bases from J, leaving 12 bases between. CDR3 length: 12 amino acids. CDR3 protein: CSITSGGNTIYF. In DNA, the CDR3 is TGCAGCATTACTTCGGGGGGAAACACCATATATTTT.

The rearrangement uses TRBV7-6 and TRBJ2-1; 8 bases match TRBD2. The trim removed 5 bases at V and 9 bases at J, leaving 12 bases unmatched. The CDR3 runs to 15 residues. CDR1 and CDR2 (germline): SGHVS, FNYEAQ. The CDR3, as DNA: TGTGCCAGCAGCCGAGGATCAGGGAGCGGGAGTGAGCAGTTCTTC. It translates to CASSRGSGSGSEQFF.

The chain links TRBV7-2 to TRBJ1-2, with D unresolved. This CDR3 spans 14 amino acids. Germline V CDR1 and CDR2: SGHTA, FQGNSA. Trimming took 5 bases from V and 3 from J, leaving 13 bases between them. CDR3 DNA sequence: TGTGCCAGCAGCCCCCTCGTGGCAGACTATGGCTACACCTTC. Translating it yields CASSPLVADYGYTF.

The chain links TRBV5-4 to TRBJ2-2; D may be TRBD1 (5 bases). CDR1 and CDR2 (germline): SGHNT, YYREEE (reference sequence). This CDR3 is built from 16 residues. V lost 0 bases and J lost 1, with 10 bases in between. The CDR3 loop reads CASSLDNRRNTGELFF. CDR3 in DNA: TGTGCCAGCAGCTTGGACAACAGGCGGAACACCGGGGAGCTGTTTTTT.

The rearrangement uses TRBV10-1 and TRBJ2-1; 8 bases agree with TRBD1. The germline CDR1 and CDR2 sequences are WNHNN and SYGVQD (reference sequence). Trimming at V came to 2 bases and at J to 11 bases, leaving 8 bases not matched to a gene. CDR3 length: 14 amino acids. Here the CDR3 reads CASSEQGAAPKQFF. The CDR3 DNA reads TGCGCCAGCAGTGAGCAGGGGGCTGCCCCTAAGCAGTTCTTC.

V gene TRBV12-3 or TRBV12-4 combines with J gene TRBJ2-2; possibly TRBD1 for D (5 bases). V lost 6 bases and J lost 1, with 6 bases in between. The CDR3 is 13 residues long. CDR3 protein: CASRGQNTGELFF. The CDR3 DNA reads TGTGCCAGCAGGGGGCAGAACACCGGGGAGCTGTTTTTT.

About this clone itself: Other DNA variants within this sample encode the same CDR3. The V gene is TRBV19, the J gene TRBJ1-5, with 12 bases aligning to TRBD1. This CDR3 is built from 14 residues. The J segment lost 6 bases and the V segment lost 7 bases, leaving 4 bases of the junction unmatched. Germline V gene sequence: CDR1 LNHDA, CDR2 SQIVND (reference sequence). The CDR3 DNA reads as TGTGCCAGTACCGGGACAGGGGGCGGTCAGCCCCAGCATTTT. This encodes CASTGTGGGQPQHF.

This chain joins TRBV6-5 and TRBJ2-3, with 9 bases fitting TRBD2. V dropped 6 bases and J dropped 3; count of bases not matched to a gene: 7. This CDR3 has 15 amino acids. CDR1 and CDR2 (germline): MNHEY, SVGAGI. The CDR3 DNA sequence: TGTGCCAGCAGGGGCCCGCGGGGGGGAACAGATACGCAGTATTTT. Its protein product is CASRGPRGGTDTQYF.

This clone was found once. The chain is built from TRBV15 and TRBJ1-1; possible D gene TRBD1, 5 bases. Trimming left V 0 bases short and J 0 bases short, with 8 bases between. Germline lookup yields CDR1 LNHNV and CDR2 YYDKDF (reference sequence). The CDR3 is 15 amino acids. The CDR3: CATSREGHLNTEAFF. As DNA, the CDR3 is TGTGCCACCAGCAGAGAGGGGCACCTGAACACTGAAGCTTTCTTT.

This sequence joins TRBV19 and TRBJ2-4; 7 positions agree with TRBD2. The CDR3 runs to 15 residues. J was trimmed by 1 base and V by 5 bases; bases with no gene match: 5. Germline values: CDR1 LNHDA, CDR2 SQIVND (reference sequence). The CDR3 is CASSPSGGAKNIQYF. Here the CDR3 DNA reads TGTGCCAGTAGTCCCTCCGGGGGGGCCAAAAACATTCAGTACTTC.

The chain uses TRBV4-3 and TRBJ1-5, with D unclear. This CDR3 contains 13 residues. Per germline, CDR1 LGHNA and CDR2 YSLEER. V shed 0 bases and J shed 5 bases, with 5 bases lying between them. The CDR3 reads CASSQDSDQPQHF. The CDR3 region has the DNA TGCGCCAGCAGCCAAGACTCCGATCAGCCCCAGCATTTT.

The rearrangement joins TRBV10-1 to TRBJ2-4, with a possible D match to TRBD1 (6 bases). The germline V and J ends were trimmed by 4 bases and 0 bases, with 10 bases remaining between them. The CDR3 has 15 residues. Germline V gene data show CDR1 as WNHNN and CDR2 as SYGVQD (reference sequence). The CDR3 here is CASSAGVGAKNIQYF. The CDR3 DNA reads TGCGCCAGCAGTGCAGGGGTAGGAGCCAAAAACATTCAGTACTTC.

The J gene is TRBJ1-5, the V gene TRBV27; perhaps TRBD1 as D (5 bases). The CDR3 is 14 amino acids. V lost 2 bases and J 8 bases, leaving 13 bases between the germline ends. From germline, CDR1 is MNHEY and CDR2 SMNVEV (reference sequence). The CDR3 nucleotides are TGTGCCAGCAGTTTACTGAGGGGAGGCGAGCCCCAGCATTTT. Protein product: CASSLLRGGEPQHF.

The rearrangement joins TRBV7-2 to TRBJ2-2; D might be TRBD1 (7 bases). Per germline, CDR1 SGHTA and CDR2 FQGNSA. Trimming cost V 5 bases and J 2 bases, with 12 bases left between them. The CDR3 is 15 amino acids. The CDR3 DNA sequence: TGTGCCAGCAGCGCGGGACAGATAAACACCGGGGAGCTGTTTTTT. The encoded protein is CASSAGQINTGELFF. The full variable domain, its missing parts supplied by reference TRBV7-2 and TRBJ2-2, is GAGVSQSPSNKVTEKGKDVELRCDPISGHTALYWYRQSLGQGLEFLIYFQGNSAPDKSGLPSDRFSAERTGGSVSTLTIQRTQQEDSAVYLCASSAGQINTGELFFGEGSRLTVL.

The V gene is TRBV6-5, the J gene TRBJ1-1; D remains ambiguous. V lost 0 bases and J 5 bases, leaving 16 bases between the germline ends. Germline V gene sequence: CDR1 MNHEY, CDR2 SVGAGI. This CDR3 has 16 residues. The CDR3 bases are TGTGCCAGCAGTTACTCGATGGGCAGTCTTGGGACTGAAGCTTTCTTT. This encodes CASSYSMGSLGTEAFF.

The chain recombines TRBV9 with TRBJ1-1, with 10 bases fitting TRBD1. CDR1 and CDR2 from the germline V gene are SGDLS and YYNGEE. The J segment lost 5 bases and the V segment lost 3 bases, leaving 16 bases of the junction unmatched. This CDR3 is built from 18 residues. The CDR3 coding sequence is TGTGCCAGCAGCGCCCGGACCGGGACAGGGGTTGTTAAAACTGAAGCTTTCTTT. It codes for CASSARTGTGVVKTEAFF.

V and J are TRBV30 and TRBJ1-5, with D unresolved. Germline-derived CDR1 and CDR2 are GTSNPN and SVGIG (reference sequence). V was cut by 3 bases and J by 2 bases, with 11 bases left in between. CDR3 size: 14 residues. CDR3: CAWSLGEGNQPQHF. The CDR3 DNA sequence: TGTGCCTGGAGCCTTGGGGAGGGCAATCAGCCCCAGCATTTT.

This sequence joins TRBV28 and TRBJ2-6; possible D gene TRBD1, 6 bases. V shed 8 bases and J shed 0 bases, with 17 bases lying between them. CDR1 and CDR2 from the germline V gene are MDHEN and SYDVKM. The CDR3 is made up of 17 amino acids. CDR3 sequence (DNA): TGTGCCAGCGGATTACAGGGTAGGATCTCTGGGGCCAACGTCCTGACTTTC. As protein: CASGLQGRISGANVLTF.

As DNA, the CDR3 is TGTGCCAGCAGTACCACAATTGCGGGGTCTTTGGGGGAGACCCAGTACTTC. Translating gives CASSTTIAGSLGETQYF. The V call is TRBV6-2 or TRBV6-3, the J call TRBJ2-5; a possible D gene is TRBD2 (6 bases). The CDR3 runs 17 residues. CDR1 and CDR2 from the germline V gene are MNHEY and SVGEGT. Trimming removed 5 bases from V and 5 bases from J, with 24 bases in between.

This chain joins TRBV10-2 and TRBJ1-2; TRBD1 might be the D (6 bases). Germline CDR1 is WSHSY and CDR2 is SAAADI. The length of the CDR3 is 15 residues. Trimming took off 0 bases at V and 6 bases at J, with 14 bases between the two ends. The CDR3 coding sequence is TGCGCCAGCAGTGAGTCGGGAGGGGGGTTCAATGGCTACACCTTC. Translating it yields CASSESGGGFNGYTF.

In its sample, this clone was seen once. V gene TRBV5-1 combines with J gene TRBJ2-5; perhaps TRBD1 as D (5 bases). CDR1 is SGHRS, CDR2 YFSETQ, per germline. V lost 0 bases to trimming and J lost 3 bases, with 12 bases between them. This CDR3 has 15 residues. CDR3 DNA sequence: TGCGCCAGCAGCTTGGCAGGGTTGGGAAAAGAGACCCAGTACTTC. As protein: CASSLAGLGKETQYF.